The rows below give T cell receptor beta chains drawn from one sample of a study of cytomegalovirus exposure and HLA in healthy donors. The repertoire was sequenced with immunoSEQ multiplex PCR; TCRdb's copy has only in-frame clones and lacks some. The sample records around 120,000 clones, approximately 77% being singletons. Sample: PBMCs. These receptors all stem from a man in his late teens or twenties in good health and CMV-seronegative. The CDR3 runs from the conserved cysteine through the conserved F or W. Each record gives: D gene, clone size, J gene, V gene, CDR3 protein, CDR3 DNA. D genes are given only for firm matches. Rows may omit the clone size; those that give it use once, few, many or a size class.

d_call: TRBD1
clone_size: NA
j_call: TRBJ1-2
v_call: TRBV9
cdr3_aa: CASSVEGTGGYDYTF
cdr3_nt: TGTGCCAGCAGCGTAGAAGGGACAGGGGGCTATGACTACACCTTC

d_call: TRBD1
clone_size: NA
j_call: TRBJ2-5
v_call: TRBV10-2
cdr3_aa: CASSERTGKQETQYF
cdr3_nt: TGCGCCAGCAGTGAGCGGACAGGGAAACAAGAGACCCAGTACTTC

d_call: TRBD1
clone_size: NA
j_call: TRBJ1-4
v_call: TRBV4-1
cdr3_aa: CASSPPGQINEKLFF
cdr3_nt: TGCGCCAGCAGCCCCCCGGGACAGATTAATGAAAAACTGTTTTTT

d_call: NA
clone_size: NA
j_call: TRBJ2-7
v_call: TRBV10-2
cdr3_aa: CASSTGLKVYEQYF
cdr3_nt: TGCGCCAGCAGCACAGGCCTAAAGGTCTACGAGCAGTACTTC

d_call: NA
clone_size: NA
j_call: TRBJ2-1
v_call: TRBV9
cdr3_aa: CASSADGGVSRNEQFF
cdr3_nt: TGTGCCAGCAGCGCCGACGGGGGAGTTTCTCGCAATGAGCAGTTCTTC

d_call: TRBD2
clone_size: NA
j_call: TRBJ2-5
v_call: TRBV2
cdr3_aa: CASSEGLGTSGGETQYF
cdr3_nt: TGTGCCAGCAGTGAAGGGTTGGGGACTAGCGGGGGGGAGACCCAGTACTTC

d_call: NA
clone_size: NA
j_call: TRBJ2-2
v_call: TRBV12-5
cdr3_aa: CASGWTSDSLTGELFF
cdr3_nt: TGTGCTAGTGGTTGGACCTCGGACAGCCTAACCGGGGAGCTGTTTTTT

d_call: NA
clone_size: NA
j_call: TRBJ2-7
v_call: TRBV2
cdr3_aa: CASSDGSSYEQYF
cdr3_nt: TGTGCCAGCAGTGATGGCAGCTCCTACGAGCAGTACTTC

d_call: NA
clone_size: NA
j_call: TRBJ2-2
v_call: TRBV7-9
cdr3_aa: CASSSTTGTLSGELFF
cdr3_nt: TGTGCCAGCAGCTCGACAACCGGGACTCTTTCCGGGGAGCTGTTTTTT

d_call: NA
clone_size: NA
j_call: TRBJ2-4
v_call: TRBV2
cdr3_aa: CASSHPLSPGTVYGDIQYF
cdr3_nt: TGTGCCAGCAGTCATCCTCTAAGTCCCGGGACTGTGTATGGGGACATTCAGTACTTC

d_call: NA
clone_size: NA
j_call: TRBJ1-2
v_call: TRBV5-4
cdr3_aa: CASSLGRGYYGYTF
cdr3_nt: TGTGCCAGCAGCTTGGGTAGGGGGTACTATGGCTACACCTTC

d_call: NA
clone_size: NA
j_call: TRBJ1-1
v_call: TRBV7-8
cdr3_aa: CASSLAGALNTEAFF
cdr3_nt: TGTGCCAGCAGCTTAGCAGGGGCCTTGAACACTGAAGCTTTCTTT

d_call: NA
clone_size: NA
j_call: TRBJ1-1
v_call: TRBV7-6
cdr3_aa: CASSAQTENTEAFF
cdr3_nt: TGTGCCAGCAGCGCCCAGACAGAGAACACTGAAGCTTTCTTT

d_call: NA
clone_size: NA
j_call: TRBJ2-6
v_call: TRBV10-3
cdr3_aa: CAISESIRSGANVLTF
cdr3_nt: TGTGCCATCAGTGAGTCGATTAGATCTGGGGCCAACGTCCTGACTTTC

d_call: TRBD2
clone_size: few
j_call: TRBJ2-5
v_call: TRBV7-9
cdr3_aa: CSSSLGLAGVETQYF
cdr3_nt: TGTTCCAGCAGCTTGGGACTAGCGGGGGTCGAGACCCAGTACTTC

d_call: NA
clone_size: NA
j_call: TRBJ2-1
v_call: TRBV18
cdr3_aa: CASSPKGERGLNEQFF
cdr3_nt: TGTGCCAGCTCACCAAAGGGGGAGAGGGGATTGAATGAGCAGTTCTTC

d_call: NA
clone_size: NA
j_call: TRBJ1-2
v_call: TRBV7-9
cdr3_aa: CASSSTELNYGYTF
cdr3_nt: TGTGCCAGCAGCTCCACAGAGCTAAACTATGGCTACACCTTC

d_call: NA
clone_size: once
j_call: TRBJ2-2
v_call: TRBV5-5
cdr3_aa: CASSLSSTGELFF
cdr3_nt: TGTGCCAGCAGCCTTAGTAGCACCGGGGAGCTGTTTTTT

d_call: TRBD1
clone_size: NA
j_call: TRBJ1-6
v_call: TRBV19
cdr3_aa: CASQGGQGAGSPLHF
cdr3_nt: TGTGCCAGTCAGGGGGGACAGGGGGCTGGATCACCCCTCCACTTT

d_call: NA
clone_size: once
j_call: TRBJ1-2
v_call: TRBV5-6
cdr3_aa: CASSLGAPANYGYTF
cdr3_nt: TGTGCCAGCAGCTTAGGGGCCCCAGCTAACTATGGCTACACCTTC

d_call: NA
clone_size: NA
j_call: TRBJ1-6
v_call: TRBV7-9
cdr3_aa: CASSLVDSPLHF
cdr3_nt: TGTGCCAGCAGCTTAGTAGATTCACCCCTCCACTTT

d_call: TRBD1
clone_size: NA
j_call: TRBJ1-2
v_call: TRBV2
cdr3_aa: CAWGQGAQNYGYTF
cdr3_nt: TGTGCCTGGGGACAGGGGGCGCAGAACTATGGCTACACCTTC

d_call: TRBD1
clone_size: NA
j_call: TRBJ1-2
v_call: TRBV6-5
cdr3_aa: CASSLTGGRYGYTF
cdr3_nt: TGTGCCAGCAGTCTGACAGGGGGGAGATATGGCTACACCTTC

d_call: NA
clone_size: NA
j_call: TRBJ2-2
v_call: TRBV27
cdr3_aa: CASSLGVGTGELFF
cdr3_nt: TGTGCCAGCAGTTTAGGAGTGGGCACCGGGGAGCTGTTTTTT

d_call: NA
clone_size: NA
j_call: TRBJ1-6
v_call: TRBV2
cdr3_aa: CASSVEGKESPLHF
cdr3_nt: TGTGCCAGCAGTGTCGAGGGTAAGGAATCACCCCTCCACTTT

d_call: TRBD1
clone_size: NA
j_call: TRBJ1-3
v_call: TRBV6-5
cdr3_aa: CASSSPGGRRNTIYF
cdr3_nt: TGTGCCAGCAGTTCCCCAGGGGGTCGCCGAAACACCATATATTTT

d_call: TRBD1
clone_size: NA
j_call: TRBJ2-7
v_call: TRBV7-9
cdr3_aa: CASSTEGQGLSYEQYF
cdr3_nt: TGTGCCAGCAGCACGGAGGGACAGGGGCTCTCCTACGAGCAGTACTTC

d_call: NA
clone_size: few
j_call: TRBJ2-7
v_call: TRBV6-6
cdr3_aa: CASSPIFPYEQYF
cdr3_nt: TGTGCCAGCAGTCCCATTTTTCCCTACGAGCAGTACTTC

d_call: TRBD1
clone_size: NA
j_call: TRBJ2-2
v_call: TRBV5-4
cdr3_aa: CASSIPGQGRTGELFF
cdr3_nt: TGTGCCAGCAGCATCCCGGGACAGGGTCGTACCGGGGAGCTGTTTTTT

d_call: TRBD1
clone_size: NA
j_call: TRBJ2-2
v_call: TRBV27
cdr3_aa: CASSLWGGDRVTGELFF
cdr3_nt: TGTGCCAGCAGTTTATGGGGGGGGGACAGGGTTACCGGGGAGCTGTTTTTT

d_call: TRBD1
clone_size: NA
j_call: TRBJ2-7
v_call: TRBV27
cdr3_aa: CASKPRDRYEQYF
cdr3_nt: TGTGCCAGCAAACCAAGGGACAGGTACGAGCAGTACTTC

d_call: NA
clone_size: NA
j_call: TRBJ1-1
v_call: TRBV6-6
cdr3_aa: CASTLQGNTEAFF
cdr3_nt: TGTGCCAGCACACTACAGGGGAACACTGAAGCTTTCTTT

d_call: TRBD1
clone_size: NA
j_call: TRBJ1-1
v_call: TRBV29-1
cdr3_aa: CSVAGQGNTEAFF
cdr3_nt: TGCAGCGTCGCGGGACAGGGGAACACTGAAGCTTTCTTT

d_call: TRBD1
clone_size: once
j_call: TRBJ1-3
v_call: TRBV7-6
cdr3_aa: CASSPRQGSSGNTIYF
cdr3_nt: TGTGCCAGCAGCCCGAGACAGGGTTCCTCTGGAAACACCATATATTTT

d_call: NA
clone_size: few
j_call: TRBJ1-4
v_call: TRBV5-1
cdr3_aa: CASSLRAGDREKLFF
cdr3_nt: TGCGCCAGCAGCTTGAGAGCAGGGGATAGGGAAAAACTGTTTTTT